This TCR beta chain stems from a study of T-cell reconstitution after alpha-beta-depleted transplantation in children. The study's findings and limits: Alpha-beta T cells about two months after transplant reportedly derived from several hundred expanded graft clones. By one year post-transplant, T-cell counts and diversity largely arose from T cells that were newly produced. In some patients, recipient T cells and intrathymic progenitors surviving conditioning explained high day-60 diversity.

This clonotype has only a few counts. What it binds is not known. It was with unique molecular identifiers that the TCRbeta library was prepared. TCRdb re-called the PCR reads through MiXCR, storing one row per CDR3 protein. This sample has about 830,000 distinct CDR3 sequences, with under 20% found just once. Germline V lookup: CDR1 LGHDT, CDR2 YNNKEL (reference sequence). The J segment lost 5 bases and the V segment lost 1 base, leaving 11 bases of the junction unmatched. This CDR3 is built from 17 residues. The specimen was PBMCs, mostly from graft donor cells, collected 360 days after TCRalphabeta/CD19-depleted stem cell transplant. This rearrangement joins TRBV3-1 to TRBJ2-1; 7 bases fit TRBD2. This TCR was sampled from a male patient between 5 and 17 years old who had a stem cell transplant for acute lymphoblastic leukemia, so the T cells may come from the graft donor. The CDR3 DNA is TGTGCCAGCAGCCAAGTCGGGGGAGGGCCTGCGGACAATGAGCAGTTCTTC. This sequence encodes CASSQVGGGPADNEQFF.